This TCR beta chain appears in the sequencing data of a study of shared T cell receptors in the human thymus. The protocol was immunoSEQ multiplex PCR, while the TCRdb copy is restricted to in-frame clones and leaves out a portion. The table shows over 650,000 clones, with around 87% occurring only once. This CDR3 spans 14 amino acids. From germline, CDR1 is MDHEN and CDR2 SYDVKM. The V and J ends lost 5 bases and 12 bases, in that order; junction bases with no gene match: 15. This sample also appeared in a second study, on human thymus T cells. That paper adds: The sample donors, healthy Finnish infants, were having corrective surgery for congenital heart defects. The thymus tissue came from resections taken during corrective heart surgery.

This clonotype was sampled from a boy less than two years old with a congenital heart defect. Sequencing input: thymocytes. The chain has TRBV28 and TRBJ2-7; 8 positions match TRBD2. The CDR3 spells CASSPYRPSGHGYF. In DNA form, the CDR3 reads TGTGCCAGCAGTCCCTACCGACCTAGCGGGCACGGGTACTTC.